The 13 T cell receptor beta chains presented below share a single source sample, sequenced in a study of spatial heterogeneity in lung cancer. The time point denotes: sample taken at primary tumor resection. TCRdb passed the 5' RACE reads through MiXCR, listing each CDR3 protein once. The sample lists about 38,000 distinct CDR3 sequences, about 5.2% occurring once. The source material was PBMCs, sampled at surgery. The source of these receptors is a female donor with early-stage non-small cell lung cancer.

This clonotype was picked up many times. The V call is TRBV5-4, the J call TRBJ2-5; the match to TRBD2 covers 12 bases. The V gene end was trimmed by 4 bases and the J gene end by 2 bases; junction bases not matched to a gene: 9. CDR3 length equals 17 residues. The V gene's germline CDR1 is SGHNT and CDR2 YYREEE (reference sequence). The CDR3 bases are TGTGCCAGCAGCCTAAGACTAGCGGGGGCCCTACAAGAGACCCAGTACTTC. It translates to CASSLRLAGALQETQYF.

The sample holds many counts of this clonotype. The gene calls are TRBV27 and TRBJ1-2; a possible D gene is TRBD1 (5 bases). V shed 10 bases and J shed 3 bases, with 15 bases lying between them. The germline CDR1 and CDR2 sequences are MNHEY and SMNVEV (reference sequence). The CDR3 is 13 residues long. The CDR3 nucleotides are TGTGCCACCCAGGGTCCTACAGACTATGGCTACACCTTC. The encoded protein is CATQGPTDYGYTF.

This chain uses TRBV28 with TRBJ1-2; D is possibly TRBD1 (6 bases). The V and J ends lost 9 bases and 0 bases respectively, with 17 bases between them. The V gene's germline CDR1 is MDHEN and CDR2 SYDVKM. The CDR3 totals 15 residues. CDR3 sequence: CASHTGTTSNYGYTF. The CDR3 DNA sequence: TGTGCCAGTCATACCGGGACAACTTCTAACTATGGCTACACCTTC.

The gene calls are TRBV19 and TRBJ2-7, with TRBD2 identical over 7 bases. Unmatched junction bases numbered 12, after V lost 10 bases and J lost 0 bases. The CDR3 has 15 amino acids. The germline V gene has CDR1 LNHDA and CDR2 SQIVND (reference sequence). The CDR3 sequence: CATSRGTSISYEQYF. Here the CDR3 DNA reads TGTGCCACCTCGCGGGGGACTTCGATCTCCTACGAGCAGTACTTC.

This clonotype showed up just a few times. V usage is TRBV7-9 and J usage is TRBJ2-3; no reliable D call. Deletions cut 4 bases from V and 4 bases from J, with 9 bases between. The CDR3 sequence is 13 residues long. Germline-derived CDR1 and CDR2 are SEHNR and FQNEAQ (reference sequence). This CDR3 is CASSWDSADTQYF. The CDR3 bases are TGTGCCAGCAGCTGGGATTCTGCAGATACGCAGTATTTT.

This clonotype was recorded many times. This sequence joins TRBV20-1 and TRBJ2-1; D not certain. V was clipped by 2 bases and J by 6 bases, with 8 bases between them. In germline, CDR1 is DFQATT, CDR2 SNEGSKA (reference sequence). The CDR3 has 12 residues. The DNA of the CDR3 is TGCAGTGCTAGATCGGCGGTCAATGAGCAGTTCTTC. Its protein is CSARSAVNEQFF.

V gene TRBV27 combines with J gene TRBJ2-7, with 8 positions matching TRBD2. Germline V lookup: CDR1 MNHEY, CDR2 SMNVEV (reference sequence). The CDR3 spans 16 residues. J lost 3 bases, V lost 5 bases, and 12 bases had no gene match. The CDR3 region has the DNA TGTGCCAGCAGTCCCAGCGGGGGCCAGAGACTCTACGAGCAGTACTTC. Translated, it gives CASSPSGGQRLYEQYF.

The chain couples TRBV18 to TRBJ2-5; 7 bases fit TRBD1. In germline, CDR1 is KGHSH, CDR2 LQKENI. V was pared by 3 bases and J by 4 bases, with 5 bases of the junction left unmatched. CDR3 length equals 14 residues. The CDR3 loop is CASSPRQGIETQYF. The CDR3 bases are TGTGCCAGCTCACCTCGACAGGGAATAGAGACCCAGTACTTC. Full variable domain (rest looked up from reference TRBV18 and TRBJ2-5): NAGVMQNPRHLVRRRGQEARLRCSPMKGHSHVYWYRQLPEEGLKFMVYLQKENIIDESGMPKERFSAEFPKEGPSILRIQQVVRGDSAAYFCASSPRQGIETQYFGPGTRLLVL.

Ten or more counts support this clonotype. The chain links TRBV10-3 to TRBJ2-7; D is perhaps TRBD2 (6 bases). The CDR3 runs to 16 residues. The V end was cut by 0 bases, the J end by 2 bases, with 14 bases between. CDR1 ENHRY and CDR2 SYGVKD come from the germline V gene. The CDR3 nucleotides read TGTGCCATCAGTGAGTCTAGGCTAGGGAGGCCCTACGAGCAGTACTTC. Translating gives CAISESRLGRPYEQYF.

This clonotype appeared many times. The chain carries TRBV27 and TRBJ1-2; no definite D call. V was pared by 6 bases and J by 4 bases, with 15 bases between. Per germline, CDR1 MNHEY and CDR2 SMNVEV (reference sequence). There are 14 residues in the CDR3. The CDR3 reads CASSSDGPRYGYTF. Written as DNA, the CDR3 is TGTGCCAGCAGCTCGGACGGCCCCCGCTATGGCTACACCTTC.

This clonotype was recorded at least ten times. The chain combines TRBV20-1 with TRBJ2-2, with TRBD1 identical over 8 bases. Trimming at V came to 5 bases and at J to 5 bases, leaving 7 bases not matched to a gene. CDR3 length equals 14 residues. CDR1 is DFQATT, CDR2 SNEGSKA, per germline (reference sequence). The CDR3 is CSARETGVTGELFF. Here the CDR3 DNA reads TGCAGTGCTCGGGAGACAGGGGTGACCGGGGAGCTGTTTTTT.

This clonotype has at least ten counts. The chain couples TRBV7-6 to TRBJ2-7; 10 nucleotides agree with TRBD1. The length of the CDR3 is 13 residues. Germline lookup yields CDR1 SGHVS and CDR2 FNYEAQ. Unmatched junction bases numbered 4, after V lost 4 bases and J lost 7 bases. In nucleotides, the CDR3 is TGTGCCAGCAGCTCAGTGGGACAGGGGGAGCAGTACTTC. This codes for CASSSVGQGEQYF.

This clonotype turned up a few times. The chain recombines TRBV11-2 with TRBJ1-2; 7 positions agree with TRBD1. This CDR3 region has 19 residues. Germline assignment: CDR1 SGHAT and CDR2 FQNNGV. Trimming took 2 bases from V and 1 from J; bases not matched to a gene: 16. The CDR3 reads CASSLTAGTEGYLNYGYTF. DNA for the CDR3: TGTGCCAGCAGCTTAACCGCCGGGACAGAAGGTTATCTTAACTATGGCTACACCTTC.